This TCR beta chain was recovered during a study of cytomegalovirus exposure and HLA in healthy donors (dated by TCRdb to about 2017). Broadly, across the study: An earlier analysis of some 600 of the donors reported about 300 Gb of sequence data and 95 million to 120 million unique TCR beta sequences obtained from around 190 million T cells. An early release covering 550 to 700 HLA-typed donors comprised approximately 290 gigabases of sequencing data and roughly 86 million unique TCR sequences. Among the roughly 400 genotyped donors, about 85% belonged to the genetic ancestry cluster associated with self-reported Caucasian donors. The aim of the study was to test whether cataloging public T cell receptors could identify signatures of past pathogen exposure. The study profiled the T cell repertoires of hundreds of subjects by immunosequencing and related them to cytomegalovirus serostatus. A separate validation cohort of over a hundred different subjects was used in addition to the roughly 700-subject first cohort. High-throughput TCR immunosequencing, statistical association of individual TCRs with disease status, and machine learning were combined to predict cytomegalovirus infection status. To study patterns of TCR occurrence, a later analysis re-analyzed previously published TCR beta repertoires from 666 donors and added high-resolution HLA genotyping. Rather than using new phenotypic data, the later analysis identified candidate immune exposures from TCR beta sequences and from how often those sequences occurred across donors. To decide whether each TCR beta V gene segment behaved as functional or pseudogenic, an earlier analysis of some 600 of the donors relied on high-throughput TCR beta sequencing. Donor age, sex, ethnicity and CMV serostatus were collected together with the repertoire data. In a later genetic analysis, genome-wide SNP genotypes for about three fifths of the roughly 670 donors were used, and that subset was treated as a discovery cohort. Every repertoire in the discovery cohort had been generated on one and the same sequencing platform. Both class I and class II loci were covered by HLA typing, at four-digit resolution. The number of typed donors differed by locus: roughly 620-640 for A, B, C, DRB1 and DQB1; approximately 540 for DQA1; around 580 for DPA1; and around 450 for DPB1. A handful of DR-DQ haplotypes were handled as single units for association and clustering because linkage in the cohort was strong. Among roughly 400 genotyped donors of the cohort, an average of roughly 240,000 unique TCR beta nucleotide sequences were sequenced per donor, about a sixth of them non-productive.

Study-wide findings and limitations: A later analysis found that most CMV-associated TCR beta chains appeared HLA-restricted, with HLA associations seemingly driven largely by CMV exposure. A cluster of highly shared sequence variants was judged likely to represent a technical artifact of the sequencing pipeline. In vitro tests confirmed that a few of the cytomegalovirus-associated TCR beta chains recognize cytomegalovirus antigens. Compared with the roughly 670-donor mean, donors in an Asian-associated ancestry cluster had fewer N-insertions in productive TCRs, according to a later genetic analysis. Because some donors lacked HLA typing at each locus, the association tests relied only on the typed subset. In a later analysis, HLA-associated TCR beta chains showed more clonal expansion and lower generation probabilities than non-associated chains that were equally common. A total of 150 to 200 TCR beta chains were listed by the study as associated with cytomegalovirus. The classifier was reported to diagnose cytomegalovirus status with high specificity and sensitivity in both the original cohort and the validation cohort. In a later analysis, several top co-occurrence clusters were reported to appear linked to parvovirus B19, influenza, CMV and Epstein-Barr virus. Assigning TCR associations to individual alleles was difficult when HLA alleles, especially DR and DQ, strongly co-occurred. The cohort was sequenced for TCR beta chains only, and without alpha or paired-chain data the features that could be detected were limited. In a later genetic analysis, a missense DCLRE1C variant was associated with V-gene and J-gene trimming of TCR beta chains, and the association was replicated in an independent cohort. Because counts were too low, 15 to 20 rarely observed V segments, including chromosome 9 orphons, were left out of the earlier analysis of roughly 600 of the donors. Presence/absence analyses assumed roughly uniform sequencing depth across donors, an assumption that may not hold. A later analysis associated 15,000 or so TCR beta sequences with specific HLA alleles at a false discovery rate of 0.05. Correlated functional status among segregating V segments might be attributable to linkage disequilibrium, but an unknown experimental factor could not be ruled out. A later analysis found that TCR association rates varied across HLA loci, with DRB1 alleles showing the most associated TCRs and HLA-C alleles the fewest. It was suggested by the authors that the approach could potentially be generalized to other disease states and immunological phenotypes. An earlier analysis of approximately 570 of the donors showed that most TCR beta V segments appeared in productive rearrangements either about 87% or about 30% of the time, which broadly matched IMGT annotations. Some IMGT-functional V segments, including TRBV6-2 and TRBV6-3, could not be told apart with the 87-base-pair reads, so those segments were excluded. CMV serostatus was the only immune exposure information available for the cohort. A further reported finding was that TCR beta sequences accurately predicted the HLA-A and HLA-B alleles for most subjects in the first cohort. While some public TCRs were present in many individuals, most TCR sequences turned up only very rarely across donors.

The trim is 3 bases for V and 4 bases for J, with a gap of 9 bases between the germline ends. CDR1 and CDR2, per the germline V gene, are MNHEY and SVGAGI. Inclusive of the bounding cysteine and phenylalanine, the CDR3 is 13 residues long. The entry retains the CDR3 DNA only, 39 bases that are in frame from base 1. About this clone: Its antigen is not yet known. Base quality data are lacking; no much larger clone is found one base away.

The library was prepared using the immunoSEQ multiplex PCR assay. For the multiplex PCR, a mixture combining 60 forward primers for TCR Vbeta segments and 13 reverse primers for TCR Jbeta segments was used. The CDR3 region of rearranged TCR beta genes was amplified from genomic DNA with a multiplex PCR assay. On the Illumina HiSeq System, the amplified TCR beta libraries were sequenced as 87-base-pair reads. As for the authors' bioinformatics: A later analysis tallied 70 million to 100 million unique TCR beta chains across the approximately 670 repertoires, and some 10 million of those chains were shared by two or more donors. Raw reads were error-corrected and collapsed into unique sequences by a nearest-neighbor algorithm in which closely related sequences were merged to remove PCR and sequencing errors. CDR3 sequences were aligned to IMGT reference sequences to assign V, D and J gene segments. For a sequence to be retained, a match of at least six nucleotides was required to both a V gene segment and a J gene segment. A rearrangement was called productive if the CDR3 had no stop codons and remained in frame with V and J, and every other rearrangement was called non-productive. Following IMGT convention, CDR3 was defined as the stretch from the second conserved V-encoded cysteine to the conserved J-encoded phenylalanine. The earlier analysis of 587 of the donors excluded sequences that lacked an unambiguous match to a single V gene segment. An earlier analysis of several hundred of the donors called V segments functional above 56.7% productive rearrangements and segregating when the between-donor standard deviation exceeded 5%. To diagnose cytomegalovirus status from the catalog of TCR beta chain sequences, a statistical classification framework was built. V and J gene assignment, in a later analysis, came from comparing TCR nucleotide sequences with IMGT/GENE-DB human TR gene sequences. Using the TCRdist pipeline, a later analysis assigned CDR3 sequences along with most-parsimonious VDJ recombination scenarios. A later analysis defined each TCR beta chain by its CDR3 amino acid sequence plus V-gene family, and excluded reads lacking a unique V-gene family. As a way to deal with suspected cross-contamination and a sequencing artifact, a later analysis dropped over 550 nucleotide sequences that were highly shared and had low generation probability. In a later analysis, a clonal expansion index for each public chain was calculated from normalized within-repertoire ranks of inferred template counts. In a later analysis, generation probabilities were computed with a VDJ recombination model fitted to out-of-frame rearrangements, and the resulting probabilities were checked against IGoR. In a later analysis, hypergeometric tests were used to score TCR-TCR, TCR-HLA and TCR-CMV co-occurrence, with a repertoire-size bias correction applied to TCR pairs. A later analysis estimated false discovery rates by permuting HLA or CMV assignments 20 times. In a later analysis, co-occurring TCRs were grouped with DBSCAN, and TCRdist sequence similarity was added when clustering was performed within HLA-allele-positive subsets. Repertoires with fewer than 30,000 or more than 120,000 public chains were left out of co-occurrence clustering, as were five repertoires with anomalous nucleotide sharing. TCRdb mirrors the immuneACCESS table, restricted to in-frame sequences. Some clones are absent from its copies; in checked studies, under half trace to an unresolved V gene, and the reason for the others is unknown. That table gives V, J and clone size, and the DNA gave D and trimming. For this sample there are roughly 150,000 clones; roughly 84% appear just once. The biggest ten clones account for about 2.1% of the sample.

The cohort was made up of roughly 670 healthy bone marrow donors. At the time of sampling, every cohort member was nominally healthy, though immune exposures that went unrecorded were likely present. The donor was CMV seronegative and was included in the group of a few hundred seronegative cohort members. A peripheral blood sample was provided by each donor, and peripheral blood mononuclear cells were used for TCR beta sequencing. The Qiagen DNeasy Blood Extraction Kit was used to extract genomic DNA from the blood cell samples. Sequenced material: PBMCs. This chain joins TRBV6-5 to TRBJ1-2; D gene: possibly TRBD1, on 5 matching bases. The receptor comes from a woman between 18 and 30 years old in good health and CMV-seronegative. The DNA sequence reads TGTGCCAGCAGTTATACGGGGGGCTATGGCTACACCTTC. The translation is CASSYTGGYGYTF.